The 19 T cell receptor beta chains listed next were all sequenced from one sample in a study of identical twins. MiXCR was run by TCRdb on the 5' RACE reads, yielding one entry per CDR3 protein. This table holds about 690,000 distinct CDR3 sequences, roughly 6% found once. Sequenced input: naive T cells sorted from blood. The receptors here all came from a man aged 18 to 30 in good health.

The sample holds many counts of this clonotype. V and J are TRBV3-1 and TRBJ1-5; D unresolved. Germline values: CDR1 LGHDT, CDR2 YNNKEL (reference sequence). This CDR3 contains 14 residues. With 1 base removed from V and 7 bases from J, the gap between germline ends came to 11 bases. The CDR3 sequence is CASSQVFDEQPQHF. Written as DNA, the CDR3 is TGTGCCAGCAGCCAAGTGTTCGATGAGCAGCCCCAGCATTTT.

This clonotype was detected ten times or more. The chain recombines TRBV10-3 with TRBJ1-2, with D perhaps matching TRBD1 (6 bases). V was cut by 3 bases and J by 7 bases, with 9 bases left in between. CDR3 length: 12 amino acids. The germline V gene encodes CDR1 ENHRY and CDR2 SYGVKD. CDR3 loop: CAISDGGPGYTF. The DNA of the CDR3 is TGTGCCATCAGTGATGGGGGCCCTGGCTACACCTTC.

At least ten counts were recorded for this clonotype. CDR3 sequence: CASRGLSGNTIYF. The CDR3 region has the DNA TGTGCCAGCAGAGGCCTCTCTGGAAACACCATATATTTT. This rearrangement joins TRBV12-3 or TRBV12-4 to TRBJ1-3, with no clear D. The length of the CDR3 is 13 residues. Trimming stripped 6 bases from V and 0 bases from J, with 6 bases between.

This clonotype was seen a few times. The chain uses TRBV5-1 and TRBJ2-3; D gene uncertain. V was trimmed by 6 bases and J by 1 base, leaving 15 bases between them. The CDR3 covers 15 residues. CDR1 is SGHRS and CDR2 is YFSETQ in the germline V gene. CDR3 region: CASTPLLRGTDTQYF. The CDR3, as DNA: TGCGCCAGCACCCCCTTGCTGCGAGGCACAGATACGCAGTATTTT.

The gene calls are TRBV12-3 or TRBV12-4 and TRBJ1-1; 11 bases fit TRBD1. CDR3 length: 13 amino acids. The V and J ends lost 4 bases and 7 bases, in that order; junction bases with no gene match: 2. The CDR3 region has the DNA TGTGCCAGCAGTTCGGGACAGGGGGTTGAAGCTTTCTTT. It translates to CASSSGQGVEAFF.

This clonotype was seen many times. The rearrangement joins TRBV5-5 to TRBJ2-7; 7 nucleotides agree with TRBD2. From germline, CDR1 is SGHKS and CDR2 YYEKEE (reference sequence). The V segment lost 4 bases and the J segment 0 bases; nucleotides outside the gene matches: 7. This CDR3 is 15 amino acids long. CDR3 sequence reads: CASSVVAGASYEQYV. CDR3 nucleotide sequence: TGTGCCAGCAGCGTCGTAGCGGGTGCCTCCTACGAGCAGTACGTC.

This clonotype appeared many times. The rearrangement joins TRBV20-1 to TRBJ2-4; maybe TRBD1 (5 bases). Per the germline V gene, CDR1 is DFQATT and CDR2 is SNEGSKA (reference sequence). Trimming took 3 bases from V and 0 from J, leaving 15 bases between them. This CDR3 region has 16 residues. The CDR3 DNA reads TGCAGTGCTAGTCCAGGGCGAGTCTTAGCCAAAAACATTCAGTACTTC. Translating gives CSASPGRVLAKNIQYF.

V gene TRBV5-5 combines with J gene TRBJ2-5; D may be TRBD1 or TRBD2 (5 bases each). CDR3 size: 13 residues. Trimming removed 3 bases at V and 3 bases at J, with 9 bases between. Germline CDR1 SGHKS, CDR2 YYEKEE (reference sequence). DNA of the CDR3: TGTGCCAGCAGCTCGGGGCCTAAAGAGACCCAGTACTTC. It is translated as CASSSGPKETQYF.

This clonotype came up many times. V gene TRBV12-3 or TRBV12-4 combines with J gene TRBJ2-7; D uncertain. The germline V and J ends were trimmed by 3 bases and 6 bases, with 12 bases remaining between them. The CDR3 length is 13 residues. The CDR3 sequence: CASSFGQAGEQYF. In DNA, the CDR3 is TGTGCCAGCAGTTTCGGCCAGGCCGGCGAGCAGTACTTC.

This clonotype was counted a few times. CDR3 in amino acids: CATSDLREGVEDTQYF. CDR3 in DNA: TGTGCCACCAGTGATTTAAGGGAAGGAGTCGAAGATACGCAGTATTTT. The chain employs TRBV24-1 and TRBJ2-3; D gene uncertain. The V gene lost 1 base and the J gene lost 5 bases, with 15 bases spanning the gap. This CDR3 has 16 amino acids. Germline assignment: CDR1 KGHDR and CDR2 SFDVKD.

This clonotype was seen ten or more times. V is TRBV7-8 and J is TRBJ2-3; D might be TRBD1 (7 bases). V was pared by 5 bases and J by 2 bases, with 11 bases between. The V gene's germline CDR1 is SGHVS and CDR2 FQNEAQ. There are 14 residues in the CDR3. The CDR3 DNA is TGTGCCAGCAGCCCCAGGGGGGTCACAGATACGCAGTATTTT. Amino acids: CASSPRGVTDTQYF. The whole variable domain, remainder taken from reference TRBV7-8 and TRBJ2-3, is GAGVSQSPRYKVAKRGQDVALRCDPISGHVSLFWYQQALGQGPEFLTYFQNEAQLDKSGLPSDRFFAERPEGSVSTLKIQRTQQEDSAVYLCASSPRGVTDTQYFGPGTRLTVL.

This clonotype was counted at least ten times. The chain uses TRBV29-1 and TRBJ2-2; D is uncertain. Trimming shortened V by 3 bases and J by 1 base, and 6 bases separated the two germline ends. CDR1 SQVTM and CDR2 ANQGSEA come from the germline V gene. The CDR3 is made up of 13 amino acids. CDR3 amino acids: CSVEGGNTGELFF. In DNA, the CDR3 is TGCAGCGTTGAGGGCGGGAACACCGGGGAGCTGTTTTTT.

This clonotype showed up just a few times. In nucleotides, the CDR3 is TGTGCCAGCAGCTTACAACCTAATCCGGTCGACGAGCAGTACTTC. It is translated as CASSLQPNPVDEQYF. The chain combines TRBV7-3 with TRBJ2-7; D remains unclear. Trimming removed 2 bases at V and 5 bases at J, with 16 bases between. CDR1 and CDR2 (germline): SGHTA, FQGTGA. CDR3 size: 15 residues.

This rearrangement joins TRBV20-1 to TRBJ2-6, with D possibly matching TRBD1 (6 bases). CDR3 size: 16 residues. CDR1 and CDR2 (germline): DFQATT, SNEGSKA (reference sequence). The germline V and J ends were trimmed by 7 bases and 0 bases, with 16 bases remaining between them. CDR3 protein: CSGPTGVGSGANVLTF. The CDR3 nucleotides are TGCAGTGGCCCGACAGGCGTGGGCTCTGGGGCCAACGTCCTGACTTTC.

The rearrangement links TRBV27 to TRBJ2-6; 9 positions agree with TRBD2. CDR3 length: 17 amino acids. Germline V lookup: CDR1 MNHEY, CDR2 SMNVEV (reference sequence). V was clipped by 3 bases and J by 3 bases; unmatched bases: 6. The CDR3 loop reads CASSFSGSMLGANVLTF. DNA for the CDR3: TGTGCCAGCAGTTTTAGCGGGAGTATGCTTGGGGCCAACGTCCTGACTTTC.

In this sample, this clonotype turned up a few times. The V and J genes are TRBV27 and TRBJ1-2; 7 bases are shared with TRBD1. CDR3 length equals 14 residues. Trimming at V came to 7 bases and at J to 8 bases, leaving 13 bases not matched to a gene. Germline V gene lookup returns CDR1 MNHEY and CDR2 SMNVEV (reference sequence). Here the CDR3 reads CASKSGQVSFGYTF. The CDR3 DNA follows: TGTGCCAGCAAGTCCGGACAGGTATCGTTCGGCTACACCTTC.

This clonotype has just a few counts. The chain joins TRBV7-9 to TRBJ2-3, with D uncertain. Germline CDR1 SEHNR, CDR2 FQNEAQ (reference sequence). This CDR3 spans 14 amino acids. Trimming left V 5 bases short and J 2 bases short, with 11 bases between. The CDR3 DNA follows: TGTGCCAGCAGCCCTGGACGAGTCACAGATACGCAGTATTTT. It translates to CASSPGRVTDTQYF. The full variable domain, completed using reference TRBV7-9 and TRBJ2-3, is DTGVSQNPRHKITKRGQNVTFRCDPISEHNRLYWYRQTLGQGPEFLTYFQNEAQLEKSRLLSDRFSAERPKGSFSTLEIQRTEQGDSAMYLCASSPGRVTDTQYFGPGTRLTVL.

A few counts support this clonotype. The chain couples TRBV28 to TRBJ2-2; D is undetermined. The CDR3 is 14 amino acids. Per the germline V gene, CDR1 is MDHEN and CDR2 is SYDVKM. Trimming removed 2 bases at V and 1 base at J, with 5 bases between. This chain's CDR3 is CASSLPWNTGELFF. The CDR3 DNA is TGTGCCAGCAGTTTACCCTGGAACACCGGGGAGCTGTTTTTT.

This clonotype occurred many times. This chain uses TRBV20-1 with TRBJ1-1; TRBD1 matches at 7 bases. J was trimmed by 5 bases and V by 3 bases; bases with no gene match: 9. The germline CDR1 and CDR2 sequences are DFQATT and SNEGSKA (reference sequence). The CDR3 has 14 residues. The CDR3 coding sequence is TGCAGTGCTAGCCCTAGACAGGGTTGGACTGAAGCTTTCTTT. Translation: CSASPRQGWTEAFF.